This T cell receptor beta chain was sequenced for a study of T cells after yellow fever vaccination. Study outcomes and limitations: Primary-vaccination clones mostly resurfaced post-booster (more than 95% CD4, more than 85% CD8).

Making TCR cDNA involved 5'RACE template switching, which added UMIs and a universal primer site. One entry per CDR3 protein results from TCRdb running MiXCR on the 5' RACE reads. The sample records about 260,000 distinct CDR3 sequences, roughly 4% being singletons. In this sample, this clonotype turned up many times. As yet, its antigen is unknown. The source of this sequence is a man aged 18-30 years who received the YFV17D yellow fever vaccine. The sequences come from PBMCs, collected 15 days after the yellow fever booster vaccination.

In DNA, the CDR3 is TGCGCCAGCAGCTTGGTAGGGATGAGTAAACGGGGAGAAAAACTGTTTTTT. Its protein product is CASSLVGMSKRGEKLFF. This chain uses TRBV5-1 with TRBJ1-4; no definite D call. Trimming cost V 0 bases and J 8 bases, with 20 bases left between them. The length of the CDR3 is 17 residues. The germline V gene encodes CDR1 SGHRS and CDR2 YFSETQ.